The T cell receptor beta chain under discussion was sequenced for a study of PD-1 blockade in classical Hodgkin lymphoma. Looked up from germline, CDR1 is MNHNY and CDR2 is SVGAGI (reference sequence). The V and J ends lost 11 bases and 1 base, in that order; junction bases with no gene match: 9. The CDR3 loop spans 14 amino acids. As to time point: newly diagnosed, previously untreated cHL patient sample. Magnetic negative selection was used to purify CD4+ T cells from PBMCs that had been thawed. Here immunoSEQ multiplex PCR was the method, and the copy in TCRdb shows in-frame clones only, minus some. The data hold some 34,000 clones, with around 89% observed a single time.

The specimen was CD4+ T cells from blood. The TCR comes from a human donor with classical Hodgkin lymphoma. The chain combines TRBV6-6 with TRBJ1-2; TRBD1 matches 8 bases. In DNA form, the CDR3 reads TGTGCCTGCTTCCGGGACAGGCGTAACTATGGCTACACCTTC. Translating it yields CACFRDRRNYGYTF.